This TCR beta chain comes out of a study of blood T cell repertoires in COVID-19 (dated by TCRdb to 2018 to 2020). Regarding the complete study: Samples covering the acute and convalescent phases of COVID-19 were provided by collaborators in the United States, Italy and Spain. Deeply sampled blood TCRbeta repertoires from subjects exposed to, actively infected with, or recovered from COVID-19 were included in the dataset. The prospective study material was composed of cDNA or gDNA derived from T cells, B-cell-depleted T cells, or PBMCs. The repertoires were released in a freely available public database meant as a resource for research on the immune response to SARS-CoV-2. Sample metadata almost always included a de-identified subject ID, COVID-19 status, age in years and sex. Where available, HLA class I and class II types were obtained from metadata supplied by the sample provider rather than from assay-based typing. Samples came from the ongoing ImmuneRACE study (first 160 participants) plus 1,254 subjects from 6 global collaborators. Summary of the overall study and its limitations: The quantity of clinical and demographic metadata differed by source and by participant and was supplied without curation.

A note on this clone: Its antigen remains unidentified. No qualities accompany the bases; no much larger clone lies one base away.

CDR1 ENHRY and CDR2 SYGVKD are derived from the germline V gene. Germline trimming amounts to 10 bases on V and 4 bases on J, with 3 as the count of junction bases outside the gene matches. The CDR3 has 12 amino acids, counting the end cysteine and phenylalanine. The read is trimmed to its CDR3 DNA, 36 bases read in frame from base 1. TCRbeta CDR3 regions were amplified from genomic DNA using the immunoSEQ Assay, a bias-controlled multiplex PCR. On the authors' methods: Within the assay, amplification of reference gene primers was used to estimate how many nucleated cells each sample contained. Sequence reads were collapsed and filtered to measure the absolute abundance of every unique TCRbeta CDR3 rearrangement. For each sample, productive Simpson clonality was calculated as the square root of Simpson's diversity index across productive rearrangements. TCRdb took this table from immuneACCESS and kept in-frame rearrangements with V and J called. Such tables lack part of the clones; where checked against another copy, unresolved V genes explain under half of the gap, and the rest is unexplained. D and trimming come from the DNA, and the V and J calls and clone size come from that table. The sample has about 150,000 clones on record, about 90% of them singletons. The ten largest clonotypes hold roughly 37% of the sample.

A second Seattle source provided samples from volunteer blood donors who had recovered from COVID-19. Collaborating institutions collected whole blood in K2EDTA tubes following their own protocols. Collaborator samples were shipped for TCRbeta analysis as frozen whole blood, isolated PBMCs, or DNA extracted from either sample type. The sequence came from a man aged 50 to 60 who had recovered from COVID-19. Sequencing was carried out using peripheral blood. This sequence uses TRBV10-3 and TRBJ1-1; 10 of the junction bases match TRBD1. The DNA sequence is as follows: TGTGCCACTCGGGACAGGGGCACTGAAGCTTTCTTT. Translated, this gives CATRDRGTEAFF.